This TCR beta chain was recorded in a study of CD8 T cells in Susac syndrome. This CDR3 contains 14 residues. Trimming took 3 bases from V and 5 from J, leaving 13 bases between them. It was with random hexamers that roughly 0.45 to 1 ug RNA was reverse transcribed. A single record per CDR3 protein comes from TCRdb applying MiXCR to the immunoSEQ multiplex PCR reads. Altogether around 150,000 distinct CDR3 sequences are present, roughly 95% being singletons, with the ten largest covering approximately 0.094%. The chain is built from TRBV12-3 or TRBV12-4 and TRBJ1-2; a possible D gene is TRBD1 (5 bases). The sequence derives from a human donor with multiple sclerosis. Sequencing used CD4+ T cells from PBMCs. In DNA form, the CDR3 reads TGTGCCAGCAGTTTCGACAGTAAAACTTATGGCTACACCTTC. The encoded protein is CASSFDSKTYGYTF.